These T cell receptor beta chains were read from a single sample in a study of blood T cell repertoires in COVID-19. TCRdb's copy holds only in-frame clones and misses some; the assay was immunoSEQ multiplex PCR. The data show under 450,000 clones, about 89% seen once. Sample: PBMCs or T cells enriched from blood (not recorded which). These receptors came from a man under 40 who had recovered from COVID-19. The CDR3 runs from the conserved cysteine through the conserved F or W. D genes are given only for firm matches. The size field is filled for only some rows; it gives once, few, many or a size class.

D gene	clone size	V gene	J gene	CDR3 DNA	CDR3 protein
TRBD1	.	TRBV6-5	TRBJ1-6	TGTGCCAGCAGTTACACCACAGGGGGATCACCCCTCCACTTT	CASSYTTGGSPLHF
TRBD2	.	TRBV7-9	TRBJ2-3	TGTGCCAGCAGCTCCGGACTAGCCTTCGGAGATACGCAGTATTTT	CASSSGLAFGDTQYF
TRBD1	.	TRBV9	TRBJ1-1	TGTGCCAGCAGCGGACCGGGACAGGGGCAGAACACTGAAGCTTTCTTT	CASSGPGQGQNTEAFF
.	.	TRBV29-1	TRBJ1-1	TGCAGCTCCAGGGCAGGGCTTAAGGGTGAAGCTTTCTTT	CSSRAGLKGEAFF
.	.	TRBV11-2	TRBJ1-2	TGTGCCAGCGCTATTAACCGGGACACCTCCTATGGCTACACCTTC	CASAINRDTSYGYTF
.	.	TRBV7-9	TRBJ2-7	TGTGCCAGCAGCACTAGGGGGATTGAGCCGTACTTC	CASSTRGIEPYF
TRBD1	.	TRBV27	TRBJ1-4	TGTGCCAGCAGTTTGTCAGGGGGCCTTGAAAAACTGTTTTTT	CASSLSGGLEKLFF
TRBD1	.	TRBV18	TRBJ2-1	TGTGCCAGCTCACCTCCCGGGACAGGGAAATACAATGAGCAGTTCTTC	CASSPPGTGKYNEQFF
.	.	TRBV25-1	TRBJ1-6	TGTGCCAGCAGTGAATTCGGGGGAAAAAATTCACCCCTCCACTTT	CASSEFGGKNSPLHF
.	.	TRBV3-1/TRBV3-2	TRBJ1-2	TGTGCCAGCAGCCAAGTGGAAGGAGGGGTCGATGGCTACACCTTC	CASSQVEGGVDGYTF
.	.	TRBV4-1	TRBJ1-5	TGCGCCAGCAGCCAAGATAGCGGGTTTGGGTTGCCCCAGCATTTT	CASSQDSGFGLPQHF
TRBD2	.	TRBV15	TRBJ2-3	TGTGCCACTCACAACCCCGGGGGGGGCCTAGATACGCAGTATTTT	CATHNPGGGLDTQYF
.	.	TRBV11-2	TRBJ1-1	TGTGCCAGCAGCTTCCAGGGTCGGGACACTGAAGCTTTCTTT	CASSFQGRDTEAFF
.	.	TRBV11-2	TRBJ2-1	TGTGCCAGCAGCCCCGCCTATCTTAGCGAGGCTGAGCAGTTCTTC	CASSPAYLSEAEQFF
TRBD1	.	TRBV18	TRBJ2-7	TGTGCCACTACACCGGGACAGGGAGCCTACGAGCAGTACTTC	CATTPGQGAYEQYF
.	few	TRBV6-2/TRBV6-3	TRBJ1-5	TGTGCCAGCAGTTATGTTAAGAGGGGAGGTCAGCCCCAGCATTTT	CASSYVKRGGQPQHF
.	.	TRBV4-2	TRBJ2-7	TGTGCCAGCAGCCAAGAGTGGGCAGTCTCGGAGCAGTACTTC	CASSQEWAVSEQYF
TRBD2	.	TRBV3-1/TRBV3-2	TRBJ2-3	TGTGCCAGCAGCCCTCCTCCCAGGCTAGCGGTCTCCCACTCCTCTAGCACAGATACGCAGTATTTT	CASSPPPRLAVSHSSSTDTQYF
TRBD1	once	TRBV6-1	TRBJ2-5	TGTGCCAGCAGTGGTACCGGGACAGGGGCCCGGAAACAAGAGACCCAGTACTTC	CASSGTGTGARKQETQYF
.	.	TRBV30	TRBJ1-4	TGTGCCTGGAGTCTCCAGGGGAATGAAAAACTGTTTTTT	CAWSLQGNEKLFF
.	.	TRBV7-8	TRBJ2-5	TGTGCCAGCAGCCGGGGCAACCAAGAGACCCAGTACTTC	CASSRGNQETQYF
TRBD1	.	TRBV5-4	TRBJ1-6	TGTGCCAGCAGCGATCCGGGACAGGGAGATAATTCACCCCTCCACTTT	CASSDPGQGDNSPLHF
.	.	TRBV10-1	TRBJ1-1	TGCGCCAGCAGTGCCAGTCCGGCGAGGGGGGGCACTGAAGCTTTCTTT	CASSASPARGGTEAFF
.	.	TRBV27	TRBJ1-5	TGTGCCAGCAGTTTAAGGCGGGGGGTGAATCAGCCCCAGCATTTT	CASSLRRGVNQPQHF
TRBD1	.	TRBV15	TRBJ1-5	TGTGCCACCAGCGGAGGACAGGGTATACCGCCCCAGCATTTT	CATSGGQGIPPQHF
TRBD1	.	TRBV20-1	TRBJ1-1	TGCAGGTCAACAGGGGAAGGACAAGCTTTCTTT	CRSTGEGQAFF
TRBD1	.	TRBV4-1	TRBJ1-2	TGCGCCAGCAGCCGAGAAGACAGGGGCGGTGGCTACACCTTC	CASSREDRGGGYTF
.	.	TRBV18	TRBJ2-2	TGTGCCAGCTCCTTCCAGCGGGCTGGTCAAAACACCGGGGAGCTGTTTTTT	CASSFQRAGQNTGELFF
TRBD2	.	TRBV7-7	TRBJ2-5	TGTGCCAGCAGCGGACTAGCGGGGGGGCTGGAGACCCAGTACTTC	CASSGLAGGLETQYF
.	.	TRBV3-1/TRBV3-2	TRBJ1-5	TGTGCCAGCAGCCGGGGCTTAGATAGCAATCAGCCCCAGCATTTT	CASSRGLDSNQPQHF
.	.	TRBV5-1	TRBJ1-1	TGCGCCAGCAGCTCGGGTGAACACGGCACTGAAGCTTTCTTT	CASSSGEHGTEAFF
.	few	TRBV19	TRBJ2-2	TGTGCCAGTAGTATAGATCATACGGGGGACCCATACACCGGGGAGCTGTTTTTT	CASSIDHTGDPYTGELFF
.	.	TRBV7-6	TRBJ1-1	TGTGCCAGCAGCCAAGCCCTAAACACTGAAGCTTTCTTT	CASSQALNTEAFF
TRBD1	few	TRBV12-5	TRBJ1-1	TGTGCTAGTGGCCCGACAGGGGGGTCTGAAGCTTTCTTT	CASGPTGGSEAFF
TRBD1	.	TRBV6-5	TRBJ1-4	TGTGCCAGCGCCTCCAACAGGGGTAATAATGAAAAACTGTTTTTT	CASASNRGNNEKLFF
TRBD1	.	TRBV19	TRBJ1-2	TGTGCCAGTAGTCCCAACGACAGGGGGGCCGGCTACACCTTC	CASSPNDRGAGYTF
.	.	TRBV6-5	TRBJ2-3	TGTGCCAGCAACCCGACAGGCCGGGCAGATACGCAGTATTTT	CASNPTGRADTQYF
TRBD1	.	TRBV3-1/TRBV3-2	TRBJ2-1	TGTGCCAGCAGACGCCAGGGGGCAGCCTACAATGAGCAGTTCTTC	CASRRQGAAYNEQFF
.	.	TRBV29-1	TRBJ1-5	TGCAGCGTTGCCTTAGGAGTCAATCAGCCCCAGCATTTT	CSVALGVNQPQHF
TRBD1	.	TRBV7-2	TRBJ1-1	TGTGCCAGCAGCTTCGACAGGGTCACTGAAGCTTTCTTT	CASSFDRVTEAFF
TRBD1	.	TRBV4-1	TRBJ2-5	TGCGCCAGCAGCCTCTACTCCCTCGGACAGGGCCCTGAAGAGACCCAGTACTTC	CASSLYSLGQGPEETQYF
.	once	TRBV10-3	TRBJ1-2	TGTGCCATCAGTGATTACAGGTCAGACTATGGCTACACCTTC	CAISDYRSDYGYTF
TRBD2	.	TRBV7-3	TRBJ2-3	TGTGCCAGCAGCTCTTCGGGGGGAGAAGGCACAGATACGCAGTATTTT	CASSSSGGEGTDTQYF
.	once	TRBV12-3/TRBV12-4	TRBJ2-7	TGTGCCAGCAGGGGAACAGGCTACGAGCAGTACTTC	CASRGTGYEQYF
.	.	TRBV10-2	TRBJ2-3	TGCGCCAGCAGTGAACCAGGGTGGACAGATACGCAGTATTTT	CASSEPGWTDTQYF
.	once	TRBV6-5	TRBJ1-2	TGTGCCAGCACCGGAGGAGATGGCTACACCTTC	CASTGGDGYTF
.	.	TRBV6-2/TRBV6-3	TRBJ1-2	TGTGCCAGCAGTCTCGGGGAGGCCTATGGCTACACCTTC	CASSLGEAYGYTF
.	.	TRBV7-9	TRBJ1-5	TGTGCCAGCAGCCTGGGGGACTATTATCAGCCCCAGCATTTT	CASSLGDYYQPQHF
TRBD1	.	TRBV7-9	TRBJ2-1	TGTGCCAGCAGCTTCGGACAGGGTATCAATGAGCAGTTCTTC	CASSFGQGINEQFF